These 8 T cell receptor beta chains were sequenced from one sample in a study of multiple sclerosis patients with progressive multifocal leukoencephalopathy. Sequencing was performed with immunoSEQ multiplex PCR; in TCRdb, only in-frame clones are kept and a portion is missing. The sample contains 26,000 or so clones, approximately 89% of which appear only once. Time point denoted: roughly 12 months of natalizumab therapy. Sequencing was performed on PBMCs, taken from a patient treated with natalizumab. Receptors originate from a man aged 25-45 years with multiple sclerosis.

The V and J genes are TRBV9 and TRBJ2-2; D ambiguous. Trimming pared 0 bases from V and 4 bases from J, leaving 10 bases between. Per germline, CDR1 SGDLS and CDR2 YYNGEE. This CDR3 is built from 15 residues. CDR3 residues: CASSVEVGLTGELFF. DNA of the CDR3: TGTGCCAGCAGCGTAGAGGTAGGGCTCACCGGGGAGCTGTTTTTT. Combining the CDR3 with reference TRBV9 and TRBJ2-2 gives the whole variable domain DSGVTQTPKHLITATGQRVTLRCSPRSGDLSVYWYQQSLDQGLQFLIQYYNGEERAKGNILERFSAQQFPDLHSELNLSSLELGDSALYFCASSVEVGLTGELFFGEGSRLTVL.

The CDR3 protein is CASSPGLAGVPGHNEQFF. CDR3 coding DNA: TGTGCCAGCAGCCCGGGACTAGCGGGAGTACCGGGGCACAATGAGCAGTTCTTC. The gene calls are TRBV9 and TRBJ2-7; TRBD2 aligns across 14 bases. With the DNA end fitting TRBJ2-1 better, the J assignment may be wrong. CDR3 length equals 18 residues. Looked up from germline, CDR1 is SGDLS and CDR2 is YYNGEE.

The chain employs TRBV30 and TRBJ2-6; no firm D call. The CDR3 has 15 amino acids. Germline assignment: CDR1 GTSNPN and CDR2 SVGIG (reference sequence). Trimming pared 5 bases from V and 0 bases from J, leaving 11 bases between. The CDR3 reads CAWGNSRSGANVLTF. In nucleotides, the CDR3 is TGTGCCTGGGGTAACTCGCGCTCTGGGGCCAACGTCCTGACTTTC.

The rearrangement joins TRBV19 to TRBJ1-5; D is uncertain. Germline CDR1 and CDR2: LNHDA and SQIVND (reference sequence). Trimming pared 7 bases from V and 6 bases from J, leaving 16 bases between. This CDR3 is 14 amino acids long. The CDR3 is CASTRSPVTQPQHF. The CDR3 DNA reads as TGTGCCAGTACCCGATCGCCGGTGACTCAGCCCCAGCATTTT.

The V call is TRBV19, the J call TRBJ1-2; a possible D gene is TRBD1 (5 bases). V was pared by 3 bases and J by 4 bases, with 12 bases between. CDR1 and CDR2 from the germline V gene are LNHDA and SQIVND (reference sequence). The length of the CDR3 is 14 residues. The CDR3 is CASSIRAGSYGYTF. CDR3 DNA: TGTGCCAGTAGTATCAGGGCCGGGAGCTATGGCTACACCTTC.

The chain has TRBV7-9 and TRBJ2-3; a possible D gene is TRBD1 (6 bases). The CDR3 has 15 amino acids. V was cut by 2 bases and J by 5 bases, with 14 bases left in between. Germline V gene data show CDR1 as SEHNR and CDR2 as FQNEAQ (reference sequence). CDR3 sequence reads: CASSLQQGAGDTQYF. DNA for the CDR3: TGTGCCAGCAGCTTACAACAGGGCGCGGGAGATACGCAGTATTTT. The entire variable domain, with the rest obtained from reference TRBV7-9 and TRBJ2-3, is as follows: DTGVSQNPRHKITKRGQNVTFRCDPISEHNRLYWYRQTLGQGPEFLTYFQNEAQLEKSRLLSDRFSAERPKGSFSTLEIQRTEQGDSAMYLCASSLQQGAGDTQYFGPGTRLTVL.

The CDR3 DNA follows: TGTGCCAGCAGCGCGGGCTCAGGGGGGTACTCTGGAAACACCATATATTTT. Translating it yields CASSAGSGGYSGNTIYF. The chain combines TRBV9 with TRBJ1-3; 7 positions agree with TRBD1. V shed 3 bases, J shed 0 bases, and the junction held 9 bases outside the gene matches. Germline lookup yields CDR1 SGDLS and CDR2 YYNGEE. The length of the CDR3 is 17 residues.

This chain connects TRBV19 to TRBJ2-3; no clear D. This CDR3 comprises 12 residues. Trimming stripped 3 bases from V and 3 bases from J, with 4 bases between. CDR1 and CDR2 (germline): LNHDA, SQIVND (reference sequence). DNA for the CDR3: TGTGCCAGTAGTATTGGGACAGATACGCAGTATTTT. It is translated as CASSIGTDTQYF.